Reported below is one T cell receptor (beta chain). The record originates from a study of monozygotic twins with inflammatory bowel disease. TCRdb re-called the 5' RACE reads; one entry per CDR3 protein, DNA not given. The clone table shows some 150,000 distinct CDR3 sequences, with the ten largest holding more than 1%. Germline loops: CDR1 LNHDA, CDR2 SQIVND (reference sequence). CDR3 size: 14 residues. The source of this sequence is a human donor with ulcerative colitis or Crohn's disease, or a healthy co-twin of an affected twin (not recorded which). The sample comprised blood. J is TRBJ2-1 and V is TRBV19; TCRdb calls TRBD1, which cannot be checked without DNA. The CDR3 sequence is CASTGQNSYNEQFF.